Listed below are T cell receptor beta chains from one sample, sequenced in a study of blood T cell repertoires in COVID-19. The protocol was immunoSEQ multiplex PCR, while the TCRdb copy is restricted to in-frame clones and leaves out a portion. The sample contains about 94,000 clones, roughly 80% of which appear only once. The sample taken for sequencing was peripheral blood. The receptor source for this set is a human donor in a cohort sampled during active COVID-19. The CDR3 runs from the conserved cysteine through the conserved F or W. A D gene is named only where the DNA matches it firmly. A row's size may be missing; if present it is once, few, many or a size class.

V	D	J	size	DNA	CDR3
TRBV7-6	-	TRBJ2-1	-	TGTGCCAGCAGCTTAGGGAGGGCCATGGATGAGCAGTTCTTC	CASSLGRAMDEQFF
TRBV29-1	-	TRBJ1-1	-	TGCAGCGTGCCCGAGGGAAGCCGGTCTTTCTTT	CSVPEGSRSFF
TRBV7-2	TRBD2	TRBJ2-7	-	TGTGCCAGCAGCTTAAATGGGGCGGGAGTCACGGACGAGCAGTACTTC	CASSLNGAGVTDEQYF
TRBV30	-	TRBJ1-5	-	TGTGCCTGGAGTTTCCCAGGCTTCAATCAGCCCCAGCATTTT	CAWSFPGFNQPQHF
TRBV4-2	TRBD2	TRBJ2-2	-	TGTGCCAGCAGCCATAGACTAGCGGTAACCGGGGAGCTGTTTTTT	CASSHRLAVTGELFF
TRBV2	-	TRBJ1-1	-	TGTGCCAGCAGTGTGGAAGGGGAGGGGACTGAAGCTTTCTTT	CASSVEGEGTEAFF
TRBV29-1	TRBD1	TRBJ2-7	-	TGCAGCGTTTCGGACCCTAGGACAGGGGGCTACGAGCAGTACTTC	CSVSDPRTGGYEQYF
TRBV2	TRBD2	TRBJ2-7	-	TGTGCCAGCAACATCCGGACTAGCGGGAGGCCCTACGAGCAGTACTTC	CASNIRTSGRPYEQYF
TRBV3-1/TRBV3-2	-	TRBJ2-1	once	TGTGCCAGCAGCCAAAAAAAAATGGGACTCGAATACAATGAGCAGTTCTTC	CASSQKKMGLEYNEQFF
TRBV7-9	TRBD2	TRBJ2-1	-	TGTGCCAGCAGCCGGACTAGCGGGAGTTTGGATGAGCAGTTCTTC	CASSRTSGSLDEQFF
TRBV5-5	TRBD2	TRBJ2-4	-	TGTGCCAGCAGCTTGGGAGGGACTAGCGGGAACATTCAGTACTTC	CASSLGGTSGNIQYF
TRBV4-3	TRBD1	TRBJ1-2	-	TGCGCCAGCAGCCAAGAGTTCGGACAGGGCTATGGCTACACCTTC	CASSQEFGQGYGYTF
TRBV28	TRBD2	TRBJ2-7	-	TGTGCCAGCACTCCTAGCGGGAGCTCCTACGAGCAGTACTTC	CASTPSGSSYEQYF
TRBV19	TRBD2	TRBJ2-7	once	TGTGCCAGTAGTGCTAGGTGGACTAGCGGGATCTACGAGCAGTACTTC	CASSARWTSGIYEQYF
TRBV6-5	TRBD1	TRBJ1-1	-	TGTGCCAGCAGACATTCCGACAGGGGTGTCGCTGAAGCTTTCTTT	CASRHSDRGVAEAFF
TRBV30	TRBD1	TRBJ2-7	once	TGTGCCTGGAGTAGGACAGGCTTTAGTGGGCAGTACTTC	CAWSRTGFSGQYF
TRBV6-5	-	TRBJ1-1	-	TGTGCCAGCAGTCGACAGAGCATGAACACTGAAGCTTTCTTT	CASSRQSMNTEAFF
TRBV29-1	-	TRBJ2-7	-	TGCAGCGCCCGCGGCAGAGCCTACGAGCAGTACTTC	CSARGRAYEQYF
TRBV5-4	TRBD2	TRBJ2-7	few	TGTGCCAGCAGTGGGACTAGCGGGCATACCTACGAGCAGTACTTC	CASSGTSGHTYEQYF
TRBV9	TRBD2	TRBJ2-5	-	TGTGCCAGCAGCGAGGGAGGGAAAGAGACCCAGTACTTC	CASSEGGKETQYF
TRBV10-2	TRBD2	TRBJ2-1	-	TGCGCCAGCAGTAAACCGGGGACTAGGTCCTACAATGAGCAGTTCTTC	CASSKPGTRSYNEQFF
TRBV15	-	TRBJ1-1	-	TGTGCCACCAGCAGAGATCAGGCGAACACTGAAGCTTTCTTT	CATSRDQANTEAFF
TRBV3-1/TRBV3-2	TRBD1	TRBJ1-3	few	TGTGCCAGCAGCCCACGTCCATCCCAGGGGGCTGGAAACACCATATATTTT	CASSPRPSQGAGNTIYF
TRBV7-2	-	TRBJ2-1	-	TGTGCCAGCAGTGTGCGGACTCAAAGCTCCTACAATGAGCAGTTCTTC	CASSVRTQSSYNEQFF
TRBV28	TRBD2	TRBJ2-1	once	TGTGCCAGCAGTTCGGCGGGAGCGGGGTCCAATGAGCAGTTCTTC	CASSSAGAGSNEQFF
TRBV6-2/TRBV6-3	TRBD2	TRBJ2-7	-	TGTGCCAGCAGTCAACCGGCGACTAGCGGGAGGCTCGGCGAGCAGTACTTC	CASSQPATSGRLGEQYF
TRBV19	TRBD1	TRBJ2-2	-	TGTGCCAGTAGTACCACAGGGGGCAACACCGGGGAGCTGTTTTTT	CASSTTGGNTGELFF
TRBV3-1/TRBV3-2	TRBD1	TRBJ2-2	-	TGTGCCAGCACTCAAAGGACAGGGTCTGCCGGGGAGCTGTTTTTT	CASTQRTGSAGELFF
TRBV7-2	TRBD1	TRBJ1-5	-	TGTGCCAGCAGCTCGACAGGGACTCAGCCCCAGCATTTT	CASSSTGTQPQHF
TRBV6-2/TRBV6-3	TRBD2	TRBJ2-3	-	TGTGCCAGCAGCTGGGGACTAGCGGTAGGCACAGATACGCAGTATTTT	CASSWGLAVGTDTQYF
TRBV29-1	TRBD1	TRBJ2-7	few	TGCAGCGTTGAAGCCCGGGGACAGGGTTTTTTGCAGCAGTACTTC	CSVEARGQGFLQQYF
TRBV6-5	TRBD1	TRBJ1-1	-	TGTGCCAGCAGTTACCCCGACAGGGTATTGGATTTCTTT	CASSYPDRVLDFF
TRBV28	-	TRBJ1-1	few	TGTGCCAGCAGCCACCCTCCCCAGTTGAACACTGAAGCTTTCTTT	CASSHPPQLNTEAFF